This is a list of T cell receptor beta chains from one sample in a study of CD4 T cells in relation to SARS-CoV-2 and coronaviruses. The method was immunoSEQ multiplex PCR; TCRdb's version includes in-frame clones alone and lacks a portion of them. Of approximately 70,000 clones in the sample, about 92% were seen once. The sequenced sample consisted of naive CD4+ T cells from PBMCs. The receptors were sampled from a human donor in good health. The CDR3 runs from the conserved cysteine through the conserved F or W. The order of the fields is V gene, J gene, D gene, clone size, CDR3 DNA, CDR3 protein. A D gene is named only where the DNA matches it firmly. The size field is filled for only some rows; it gives once, few, many or a size class.

V: TRBV4-1; J: TRBJ2-5; D: NA; size: NA; DNA: TGCGCCAGCAGCCCATCTCTAGCGAACAGGAGGGAGACCCAGTACTTC; CDR3: CASSPSLANRRETQYF
V: TRBV5-6; J: TRBJ2-7; D: NA; size: NA; DNA: TGTGCCAGCAGCTTGATGGGGGGCTACGAGCAGTACTTC; CDR3: CASSLMGGYEQYF
V: TRBV28; J: TRBJ1-5; D: NA; size: few; DNA: TGTGCCAGCAGTCTACCGAATCAGCCCCAGCATTTT; CDR3: CASSLPNQPQHF
V: TRBV28; J: TRBJ1-2; D: NA; size: NA; DNA: TGTGCCAGCAGTCTAAGACAGACAGACTATGGCTACACCTTC; CDR3: CASSLRQTDYGYTF
V: TRBV18; J: TRBJ1-1; D: NA; size: once; DNA: TGTGCCAGCTCACGGGAGGCAGGAGTTATGAACACTGAAGCTTTCTTT; CDR3: CASSREAGVMNTEAFF
V: TRBV7-9; J: TRBJ1-1; D: NA; size: NA; DNA: TGTGCCAGCAGCCACCCCCTTCCAGGGATGAACACTGAAGCTTTCTTT; CDR3: CASSHPLPGMNTEAFF
V: TRBV14; J: TRBJ2-1; D: TRBD1; size: NA; DNA: TGTGCCAGCAGCTTAGAAAGTTACCGGGACAGGGTAAATGGCGCCTACAATGAGCAGTTCTTC; CDR3: CASSLESYRDRVNGAYNEQFF
V: TRBV27; J: TRBJ1-6; D: TRBD1; size: once; DNA: TGTGCCAGCAGTCTACAGGGGGCGGGCACTTCACCCCTCCACTTT; CDR3: CASSLQGAGTSPLHF
V: TRBV4-1; J: TRBJ2-7; D: NA; size: NA; DNA: TGCGCCAGCAGCCAACCCCAGGGGGCAGGGAGGGCCTACGAGCAGTACTTC; CDR3: CASSQPQGAGRAYEQYF
V: TRBV3-1/TRBV3-2; J: TRBJ1-1; D: NA; size: NA; DNA: TGTGCCAGCAGCCAAGCCGGCGGAGTTACTGAAGCTTTCTTT; CDR3: CASSQAGGVTEAFF
V: TRBV19; J: TRBJ1-4; D: NA; size: NA; DNA: TGTGCCAGTAGTCCAGGTGCAACTAATGAAAAACTGTTTTTT; CDR3: CASSPGATNEKLFF
V: TRBV5-1; J: TRBJ1-4; D: NA; size: NA; DNA: TGCGCCAGCAGCTTGCAATCAACTAATGAAAAACTGTTTTTT; CDR3: CASSLQSTNEKLFF
V: TRBV19; J: TRBJ2-7; D: NA; size: once; DNA: TGTGCCAGTAGTATACAGGGATACTCCTACGAGCAGTACTTC; CDR3: CASSIQGYSYEQYF
V: TRBV18; J: TRBJ2-7; D: NA; size: once; DNA: TGTGCCAGCTCAGCTTCTAGCGCCCGTTCTACCTACGAGCAGTACTTC; CDR3: CASSASSARSTYEQYF
V: TRBV11-2; J: TRBJ2-2; D: TRBD1; size: NA; DNA: TGTGCCAGCAGCTCTACAGGGGCCACCGGGGAGCTGTTTTTT; CDR3: CASSSTGATGELFF
V: TRBV24-1; J: TRBJ2-2; D: TRBD2; size: NA; DNA: TGTGCCACCAGTGATTATCTAGCGGTTCAGCTGTTTTTT; CDR3: CATSDYLAVQLFF
V: TRBV5-1; J: TRBJ1-4; D: NA; size: NA; DNA: TGCGCCAGCAGCCGGACAGCAACTAATGAAAAACTGTTTTTT; CDR3: CASSRTATNEKLFF
V: TRBV19; J: TRBJ1-4; D: NA; size: NA; DNA: TGTGCCAGTAGTATGTCGAATCGGGAAAAACTGTTTTTT; CDR3: CASSMSNREKLFF
V: TRBV9; J: TRBJ1-5; D: TRBD1; size: NA; DNA: TGTGCCAGCAGTAGGGGGCCAGATCAGCCCCAGCATTTT; CDR3: CASSRGPDQPQHF
V: TRBV3-1/TRBV3-2; J: TRBJ2-3; D: TRBD2; size: NA; DNA: TGTGCCAGCACCCACCTCGCGGGGGGAGATACGCAGTATTTT; CDR3: CASTHLAGGDTQYF
V: TRBV28; J: TRBJ2-7; D: NA; size: NA; DNA: TGTGCCAGCAGTTTATCCCCAGGGAGGTCCTACGAGCAGTACTTC; CDR3: CASSLSPGRSYEQYF
V: TRBV24-1; J: TRBJ1-1; D: NA; size: NA; DNA: TGTGCCACCAGTCGCGGGGCAGAGCACACTGAAGCTTTCTTT; CDR3: CATSRGAEHTEAFF
V: TRBV23-1; J: TRBJ2-7; D: TRBD1; size: NA; DNA: TGCGCCAGCAGACCGGGACAGGGATCCTCCTACGAGCAGTACTTC; CDR3: CASRPGQGSSYEQYF
V: TRBV6-6; J: TRBJ1-3; D: NA; size: NA; DNA: TGTGCCAGCAGCCCCGTTTCGGGGGCAGGAAACACCATATATTTT; CDR3: CASSPVSGAGNTIYF
V: TRBV28; J: TRBJ2-6; D: NA; size: NA; DNA: TGTGCCAGCAGTTCCGCCGGCGGGATCTCTGGGGCCAACGTCCTGACTTTC; CDR3: CASSSAGGISGANVLTF
V: TRBV5-6; J: TRBJ1-5; D: NA; size: NA; DNA: TGTGCCAGCAGTACTGTCGGGGCGGGTCAGCCCCAGCATTTT; CDR3: CASSTVGAGQPQHF
V: TRBV28; J: TRBJ1-2; D: NA; size: NA; DNA: TGTGCCAGCAGTTTAGGCAACAGGTACTATGGCTACACCTTC; CDR3: CASSLGNRYYGYTF
V: TRBV5-4; J: TRBJ2-7; D: TRBD2; size: few; DNA: TGTGCCAGCAGCCAGCCGGACGTTCGGGAGGGCGAGCAGTACTTC; CDR3: CASSQPDVREGEQYF
V: TRBV10-3; J: TRBJ2-5; D: NA; size: NA; DNA: TGTGCCATCAGTGATGCGGACAGTGAAGAGACCCAGTACTTC; CDR3: CAISDADSEETQYF
V: TRBV6-2/TRBV6-3; J: TRBJ1-3; D: NA; size: NA; DNA: TGTGCCAGCAGTTACTCCAGGGGAAACACCATATATTTT; CDR3: CASSYSRGNTIYF
V: TRBV19; J: TRBJ2-2; D: NA; size: once; DNA: TGTGCCAGTAGTCACGAAGGGTACGGGGAGCTGTTTTTT; CDR3: CASSHEGYGELFF
V: TRBV4-3; J: TRBJ1-5; D: NA; size: NA; DNA: TGCGCCAGCAGCCAAGGTTTGAGTCAGCCCCAGCATTTT; CDR3: CASSQGLSQPQHF
V: TRBV4-2; J: TRBJ2-1; D: TRBD2; size: NA; DNA: TGTGCCAGCAGCCAAGATCGAGCGGGAGGTTACAATGAGCAGTTCTTC; CDR3: CASSQDRAGGYNEQFF
V: TRBV11-3; J: TRBJ2-5; D: TRBD2; size: NA; DNA: TGTGCCAGCAGCTTAGGCCTAGCGGGCGCCCAAGAGACCCAGTACTTC; CDR3: CASSLGLAGAQETQYF
V: TRBV21-1; J: TRBJ2-7; D: NA; size: NA; DNA: TGTGCCAGCAGCAAAGATTTGTACGTTGGGACAGGGGAAACCTACGAGCAGTACTTC; CDR3: CASSKDLYVGTGETYEQYF
V: TRBV20-1; J: TRBJ2-1; D: NA; size: NA; DNA: TGCAGTGCCGAGGGCAATGAGCAGTTCTTC; CDR3: CSAEGNEQFF
V: TRBV30; J: TRBJ1-4; D: TRBD1; size: NA; DNA: TGTGCCTGGAGACTGACAGGGGGGAGGGAAAAACTGTTTTTT; CDR3: CAWRLTGGREKLFF
V: TRBV28; J: TRBJ1-4; D: NA; size: NA; DNA: TGTGCCAGCATCCCCGGGGGCGTTACCTATGAAAAACTGTTTTTT; CDR3: CASIPGGVTYEKLFF
V: TRBV20-1; J: TRBJ2-1; D: TRBD2; size: NA; DNA: TGCAGTGCTAGTGGGACTAGCGGGGGGCAATCCTACAATGAGCAGTTCTTC; CDR3: CSASGTSGGQSYNEQFF
V: TRBV28; J: TRBJ1-4; D: NA; size: NA; DNA: TGTGCCAGCAGTTTAGCGGGGGCTAATGAAAAACTGTTTTTT; CDR3: CASSLAGANEKLFF
V: TRBV10-1; J: TRBJ2-1; D: NA; size: NA; DNA: TGCGCCAGCAGCCCTTCCTTATACAATGAGCAGTTCTTC; CDR3: CASSPSLYNEQFF
V: TRBV5-4; J: TRBJ1-1; D: NA; size: NA; DNA: TGTGCCAGCAGTTCTGCCTCACAGGGATCTGCTGAAGCTTTCTTT; CDR3: CASSSASQGSAEAFF
V: TRBV28; J: TRBJ2-7; D: NA; size: NA; DNA: TGTGCCAGCAGTTTAATTTTAAGCCGGATCCCCTACGAGCAGTACTTC; CDR3: CASSLILSRIPYEQYF
V: TRBV15; J: TRBJ1-1; D: NA; size: NA; DNA: TGTGCCACCAGCAGGGCCCTGGTGAACACTGAAGCTTTCTTT; CDR3: CATSRALVNTEAFF
V: TRBV4-1; J: TRBJ2-3; D: NA; size: NA; DNA: TGCGCCAGCAGCCAAGGTACGGTCGATACGCAGTATTTT; CDR3: CASSQGTVDTQYF
V: TRBV4-1; J: TRBJ2-2; D: NA; size: once; DNA: TGCGCCAGCAGCCAGACCCGGAGTTCGGGAGCCACCGGGGAGCTGTTTTTT; CDR3: CASSQTRSSGATGELFF
V: TRBV7-2; J: TRBJ2-5; D: TRBD1; size: NA; DNA: TGTGCCAGCAGCTTCGGAGGGACAGGGGTAGGTGAGACCCAGTACTTC; CDR3: CASSFGGTGVGETQYF
V: TRBV5-4; J: TRBJ1-2; D: TRBD1; size: NA; DNA: TGTGCCAGCAGCATCCCGGGACAGGGGGCCGTTGGCTACACCTTC; CDR3: CASSIPGQGAVGYTF
V: TRBV24-1; J: TRBJ1-6; D: NA; size: once; DNA: TGTGCCACCAGTGAGGTTAGTTCACCCCTCCACTTT; CDR3: CATSEVSSPLHF
V: TRBV18; J: TRBJ2-7; D: TRBD2; size: once; DNA: TGTGCCAGCTCACCACTCGCGGGGGAGTTCTCCTACGAGCAGTACTTC; CDR3: CASSPLAGEFSYEQYF
V: TRBV2; J: TRBJ2-5; D: NA; size: NA; DNA: TGTGCCAGCAGTGAATTAAGGGGGCGCGGGGAAGAGACCCAGTACTTC; CDR3: CASSELRGRGEETQYF
V: TRBV5-6; J: TRBJ1-6; D: NA; size: NA; DNA: TGTGCCAGCAGTCCCGCGCGGGTATCCTATAATTCACCCCTCCACTTT; CDR3: CASSPARVSYNSPLHF
V: TRBV19; J: TRBJ2-3; D: NA; size: NA; DNA: TGTGCCAGTAGTATAGCCACTGTGGGAGATACGCAGTATTTT; CDR3: CASSIATVGDTQYF
V: TRBV5-3; J: TRBJ2-1; D: NA; size: NA; DNA: TGTGCCAGAAGCTTGGAGGGGACAATTTACTACAATGAGCAGTTCTTC; CDR3: CARSLEGTIYYNEQFF
V: TRBV28; J: TRBJ1-1; D: NA; size: NA; DNA: TGTGCCAGCAGTTCCCTGGGGGCGTACACTGAAGCTTTCTTT; CDR3: CASSSLGAYTEAFF
V: TRBV2; J: TRBJ1-2; D: TRBD1; size: NA; DNA: TGTGCCAGCAGTGGAGGGACAGGGCTTGCCTATGGCTACACCTTC; CDR3: CASSGGTGLAYGYTF
V: TRBV5-1; J: TRBJ2-3; D: TRBD2; size: once; DNA: TGCGCCAGCAGCTTGCCAGCGGGAGACCCGTATTTT; CDR3: CASSLPAGDPYF
V: TRBV19; J: TRBJ2-7; D: NA; size: NA; DNA: TGTGCCAGTAGTATGGCCGCCTGGTACGAGCAGTACTTC; CDR3: CASSMAAWYEQYF
V: TRBV7-2; J: TRBJ2-1; D: NA; size: NA; DNA: TGTGCCAGCAGCTTAAGCTTCAATGAGCAGTTCTTC; CDR3: CASSLSFNEQFF